The present entry profiles one T cell receptor (beta chain) with its context. Its specificity is not known. The data stem from a study of cytomegalovirus exposure and HLA in healthy donors. Overall study results and limits: Generally TCR sequences proved uncommon, though certain public TCRs appeared in numerous donors. In vitro data verified three CMV-associated chains as specific for CMV antigens. A later analysis found first-cohort TCR clusters tended to co-occur in the 120 validation repertoires.

Repertoires were generated with immunoSEQ multiplex PCR, while TCRdb's copy carries only in-frame clones and drops some. The sample has around 150,000 clones, 85% seen once. It was the approximately 120-subject validation cohort, separate from the roughly 700-subject first cohort, to which the donors belonged. The CDR3 consists of 15 residues. Germline loops: CDR1 SGHRS, CDR2 YFSETQ. V lost 5 bases and J lost 3, with 12 bases in between. The clonotype originates from a man aged 25 to 40 in good health and CMV-seropositive. The sequenced sample consisted of PBMCs. J is TRBJ1-6 and V is TRBV5-1; no definite D call. CDR3: CASRPDGNYNSPLHF. The CDR3 region has the DNA TGCGCCAGCAGACCTGACGGGAACTATAATTCACCCCTCCACTTT.